The rows below give T cell receptor beta chains drawn from one sample of a study. The data were produced by immunoSEQ multiplex PCR, yet TCRdb's version contains in-frame clones alone and is incomplete. Here the sample spans about 68,000 clones, 85% to 95% being singletons. Sequencing was performed on PBMCs. All receptors come from a man between 35 and 55 years old with rheumatoid arthritis. Each CDR3 is given with its conserved first and last residue. The D gene is left open where the match is weak. Clone size appears in some rows only: once, few, many, or a class for an expanded clone.

d_call: TRBD1
clone_size: NA
j_call: TRBJ2-6
v_call: TRBV27
cdr3_nt: TGTGCCAGCAGTTTTGACCGCCCCGGACAGGGGATCTACTCTGGGGCCAACGTCCTGACTTTC
cdr3_aa: CASSFDRPGQGIYSGANVLTF

d_call: NA
clone_size: NA
j_call: TRBJ1-4
v_call: TRBV5-1
cdr3_nt: TGCGCCAGCAGCCTCGCGGCAGGGGCGAATGAAAAACTGTTTTTT
cdr3_aa: CASSLAAGANEKLFF

d_call: TRBD2
clone_size: once
j_call: TRBJ2-1
v_call: TRBV28
cdr3_nt: TGTGCCAGCAGTCCAAGGGGACTAGCGGGACACAATGAGCAGTTCTTC
cdr3_aa: CASSPRGLAGHNEQFF

d_call: NA
clone_size: NA
j_call: TRBJ2-2
v_call: TRBV5-4
cdr3_nt: TGTGCCAGCAGCTCCCGGGACCGCCGAGGGGAGCTGTTTTTT
cdr3_aa: CASSSRDRRGELFF

d_call: TRBD1
clone_size: once
j_call: TRBJ2-3
v_call: TRBV27
cdr3_nt: TGTGCCAGCAAGGACAGGGGGAAGTGGTCAGATACGCAGTATTTT
cdr3_aa: CASKDRGKWSDTQYF

d_call: NA
clone_size: NA
j_call: TRBJ2-1
v_call: TRBV19
cdr3_nt: TGTGCCACCACAAACCACCGGAGCTCCTACAATGAGCAGTTCTTC
cdr3_aa: CATTNHRSSYNEQFF

d_call: NA
clone_size: NA
j_call: TRBJ2-2
v_call: TRBV2
cdr3_nt: TGTGCCAGCAAGGTCGTCGGGAACACCGGGGAGCTGTTTTTT
cdr3_aa: CASKVVGNTGELFF

d_call: TRBD2
clone_size: NA
j_call: TRBJ2-7
v_call: TRBV6-5
cdr3_nt: TGTGCCAGCAGTACTAGCGGGAGGGGGACCTACGAGCAGTACTTC
cdr3_aa: CASSTSGRGTYEQYF

d_call: NA
clone_size: NA
j_call: TRBJ2-3
v_call: TRBV27
cdr3_nt: TGTGCCAGCAGCCCAGACTTGGGAAGAGCAGATACGCAGTATTTT
cdr3_aa: CASSPDLGRADTQYF

d_call: NA
clone_size: NA
j_call: TRBJ2-1
v_call: TRBV7-8
cdr3_nt: TGTGCCAGCAGCCGGTACAGGGTAACCTACAATGAGCAGTTCTTC
cdr3_aa: CASSRYRVTYNEQFF

d_call: TRBD1
clone_size: NA
j_call: TRBJ1-5
v_call: TRBV18
cdr3_nt: TGTGCCAGCTCACCGGGACAGGGATATAGCAATCAGCCCCAGCATTTT
cdr3_aa: CASSPGQGYSNQPQHF

d_call: NA
clone_size: NA
j_call: TRBJ2-3
v_call: TRBV7-3
cdr3_nt: TGTGCCAGCAGCTCCGCTGGAGGTACGCAGTATTTT
cdr3_aa: CASSSAGGTQYF

d_call: TRBD2
clone_size: NA
j_call: TRBJ2-3
v_call: TRBV15
cdr3_nt: TGTGCCACCAGCAGAGACGTACCGGGACTAGCGGGGATTTCTAGCACAGATACGCAGTATTTT
cdr3_aa: CATSRDVPGLAGISSTDTQYF

d_call: TRBD1
clone_size: NA
j_call: TRBJ1-2
v_call: TRBV7-9
cdr3_nt: TGTGCCAGCAGCCCGATGGCCGGGACAGCTAACTATGGCTACACCTTC
cdr3_aa: CASSPMAGTANYGYTF

d_call: NA
clone_size: NA
j_call: TRBJ2-3
v_call: TRBV3-1/TRBV3-2
cdr3_nt: TGTGCCAGCAGATTCGGGGCCACAGATACGCAGTATTTT
cdr3_aa: CASRFGATDTQYF

d_call: NA
clone_size: NA
j_call: TRBJ1-1
v_call: TRBV9
cdr3_nt: TGTGCCAGCAGCTCCGAAACAGGGCTCACTGAAGCTTTCTTT
cdr3_aa: CASSSETGLTEAFF

d_call: TRBD2
clone_size: NA
j_call: TRBJ2-3
v_call: TRBV4-1
cdr3_nt: TGCGCCAGCAGCCAAGGGCCTAGCGGGGGGAGGACAGATACGCAGTATTTT
cdr3_aa: CASSQGPSGGRTDTQYF

d_call: TRBD1
clone_size: NA
j_call: TRBJ1-5
v_call: TRBV7-6
cdr3_nt: TGTGCCAGCAGCCCAACTTCCAGGGACAGTTATAGCAATCAGCCCCAGCATTTT
cdr3_aa: CASSPTSRDSYSNQPQHF

d_call: NA
clone_size: NA
j_call: TRBJ1-2
v_call: TRBV11-2
cdr3_nt: TGTGCCAGCAGCTTAGATCCTCAGGACACCCATGGCTACACCTTC
cdr3_aa: CASSLDPQDTHGYTF

d_call: NA
clone_size: NA
j_call: TRBJ1-1
v_call: TRBV18
cdr3_nt: TGTGCCAGCTCACCGGTACCACAGGGGAACACTGAAGCTTTCTTT
cdr3_aa: CASSPVPQGNTEAFF

d_call: TRBD2
clone_size: once
j_call: TRBJ2-5
v_call: TRBV2
cdr3_nt: TGTGCCAGCAATTCCGGGACTAGCGGGCCGGGGGGTTTCCCCCAGTACTTC
cdr3_aa: CASNSGTSGPGGFPQYF

d_call: TRBD1
clone_size: NA
j_call: TRBJ1-1
v_call: TRBV5-1
cdr3_nt: TGCGCCAGCAGCAACGGGGACAGGATTAACACTGAAGCTTTCTTT
cdr3_aa: CASSNGDRINTEAFF

d_call: TRBD2
clone_size: NA
j_call: TRBJ2-7
v_call: TRBV6-5
cdr3_nt: TGTGCCAGTGGGGGGGGACCTAGCTACGAGCAGTACTTC
cdr3_aa: CASGGGPSYEQYF

d_call: NA
clone_size: once
j_call: TRBJ2-5
v_call: TRBV12-3/TRBV12-4
cdr3_nt: TGTGCCAGCAGTTTTGGGGGGCTGGAGACCCAGTACTTC
cdr3_aa: CASSFGGLETQYF

d_call: NA
clone_size: NA
j_call: TRBJ2-7
v_call: TRBV5-4
cdr3_nt: TGTGCCAGCAGCTCGGCAGGCGGACTTTCCTACGAGCAGTACTTC
cdr3_aa: CASSSAGGLSYEQYF

d_call: NA
clone_size: NA
j_call: TRBJ1-1
v_call: TRBV6-5
cdr3_nt: TGTGCCAGCAGTCCAGCCGAAGCAGGGAAACCTGAAGCTTTCTTT
cdr3_aa: CASSPAEAGKPEAFF

d_call: NA
clone_size: NA
j_call: TRBJ2-1
v_call: TRBV16
cdr3_nt: TGTGCCAGCAGCCCCACTGACAGGACCTCCTACAATGAGCAGTTCTTC
cdr3_aa: CASSPTDRTSYNEQFF

d_call: NA
clone_size: NA
j_call: TRBJ2-3
v_call: TRBV6-5
cdr3_nt: TGTGCCAGCAGTACCAGGGTATCTAGCACAGATACGCAGTATTTT
cdr3_aa: CASSTRVSSTDTQYF

d_call: NA
clone_size: NA
j_call: TRBJ2-2
v_call: TRBV24-1
cdr3_nt: TGTGCCACCAGTGAGGATACAGGGATGAACACCGGGGAGCTGTTTTTT
cdr3_aa: CATSEDTGMNTGELFF

d_call: TRBD2
clone_size: NA
j_call: TRBJ2-1
v_call: TRBV19
cdr3_nt: TGTGCCAGTAGTATGGGGTCTAGCGGGGCAATTGAGCAGTTCTTC
cdr3_aa: CASSMGSSGAIEQFF

d_call: TRBD1
clone_size: NA
j_call: TRBJ1-1
v_call: TRBV15
cdr3_nt: TGTGCCACCAGCCCTGAAGGGGGACAGGGGGCTGGGAGGGACACTGAAGCTTTCTTT
cdr3_aa: CATSPEGGQGAGRDTEAFF

d_call: TRBD1
clone_size: once
j_call: TRBJ2-7
v_call: TRBV7-2
cdr3_nt: TGTGCCAGCAGCTCGGGACAGCTTACCTACGAGCAGTACTTC
cdr3_aa: CASSSGQLTYEQYF

d_call: NA
clone_size: NA
j_call: TRBJ1-4
v_call: TRBV11-2
cdr3_nt: TGTGCCAGCAGCGCCGGACAGAACCGACCGAATGAAAAACTGTTTTTT
cdr3_aa: CASSAGQNRPNEKLFF

d_call: TRBD1
clone_size: NA
j_call: TRBJ2-7
v_call: TRBV5-6
cdr3_nt: TGTGCCAGCAGCTTGAACAGGGGCGCCTACGAGCAGTACTTC
cdr3_aa: CASSLNRGAYEQYF

d_call: NA
clone_size: NA
j_call: TRBJ1-5
v_call: TRBV3-1/TRBV3-2
cdr3_nt: TGTGCCAGCAGCCAAGACTCCTCGAGCAATCAGCCCCAGCATTTT
cdr3_aa: CASSQDSSSNQPQHF

d_call: NA
clone_size: NA
j_call: TRBJ1-5
v_call: TRBV9
cdr3_nt: TGTGCCAGCAGCGTAGGCGGGAGGGAGGGTCAGCCCCAGCATTTT
cdr3_aa: CASSVGGREGQPQHF

d_call: NA
clone_size: NA
j_call: TRBJ1-5
v_call: TRBV15
cdr3_nt: TGTGCCACCAGCAGTGAGGGGCAGGGTTTATCGCAAGATCAGCCCCAGCATTTT
cdr3_aa: CATSSEGQGLSQDQPQHF

d_call: NA
clone_size: NA
j_call: TRBJ1-6
v_call: TRBV14
cdr3_nt: TGTGCCAGCAGCCAAGATGGCTATTGGGCACCCCTCCACTTT
cdr3_aa: CASSQDGYWAPLHF

d_call: NA
clone_size: NA
j_call: TRBJ2-7
v_call: TRBV5-1
cdr3_nt: TGCGCCAGCAGCTTCGGCCAGACTCCTGGCTACGAGCAGTACTTC
cdr3_aa: CASSFGQTPGYEQYF

d_call: TRBD2
clone_size: once
j_call: TRBJ2-1
v_call: TRBV28
cdr3_nt: TGTGCCAGCAGTTTGGGACTAGCGGGAGGATCTGAGCAGTTCTTC
cdr3_aa: CASSLGLAGGSEQFF

d_call: TRBD1
clone_size: NA
j_call: TRBJ1-5
v_call: TRBV29-1
cdr3_nt: TGCAGCGTTCGGACAGGGGGCAGCAATCAGCCCCAGCATTTT
cdr3_aa: CSVRTGGSNQPQHF

d_call: NA
clone_size: NA
j_call: TRBJ2-6
v_call: TRBV2
cdr3_nt: TGTGCCAGCAGTGGAGACGTCTCTGGGGCCAACGTCCTGACTTTC
cdr3_aa: CASSGDVSGANVLTF

d_call: NA
clone_size: NA
j_call: TRBJ2-7
v_call: TRBV14
cdr3_nt: TGTGCCAGCAGCCCAGGACTGGACTCCTACGAGCAGTACTTC
cdr3_aa: CASSPGLDSYEQYF

d_call: NA
clone_size: NA
j_call: TRBJ2-7
v_call: TRBV5-1
cdr3_nt: TGCGCCAGCAGCTTTCAAAGCTCCTACGAGCAGTACTTC
cdr3_aa: CASSFQSSYEQYF

d_call: NA
clone_size: NA
j_call: TRBJ2-5
v_call: TRBV5-1
cdr3_nt: TGCGCCAGCAGCTTGGGACCCCTGAGAGAGACCCAGTACTTC
cdr3_aa: CASSLGPLRETQYF

d_call: NA
clone_size: NA
j_call: TRBJ1-2
v_call: TRBV3-1/TRBV3-2
cdr3_nt: TGTGCCAGCAGCCAATTTGGTTGGGATGGCTACACCTTC
cdr3_aa: CASSQFGWDGYTF

d_call: NA
clone_size: NA
j_call: TRBJ2-7
v_call: TRBV5-4
cdr3_nt: TGTGCCAGCAGCTACATCTCGGGGGAGCAGTACTTC
cdr3_aa: CASSYISGEQYF

d_call: TRBD2
clone_size: once
j_call: TRBJ2-2
v_call: TRBV11-1
cdr3_nt: TGTGCCAGCAGCTTATGGGCTAGCGGGATCACCGGGGAGCTGTTTTTT
cdr3_aa: CASSLWASGITGELFF

d_call: NA
clone_size: NA
j_call: TRBJ2-5
v_call: TRBV29-1
cdr3_nt: TGCAGCGCTGAATCGCGGGCTCGGGAGACCCAGTACTTC
cdr3_aa: CSAESRARETQYF

d_call: TRBD1
clone_size: NA
j_call: TRBJ2-7
v_call: TRBV30
cdr3_nt: TGTGCCTGGGTGAGGCAGGGGGTAACCGAGCAGTACTTC
cdr3_aa: CAWVRQGVTEQYF

d_call: TRBD1
clone_size: NA
j_call: TRBJ2-5
v_call: TRBV5-8
cdr3_nt: TGTGCCAGCAGCCAGGGGACAGGGGGAGAGACCCAGTACTTC
cdr3_aa: CASSQGTGGETQYF

d_call: NA
clone_size: once
j_call: TRBJ1-4
v_call: TRBV6-5
cdr3_nt: TGTGCCAGCAGCCTACTGAATGAAAAACTGTTTTTT
cdr3_aa: CASSLLNEKLFF

d_call: TRBD1
clone_size: NA
j_call: TRBJ1-2
v_call: TRBV6-4
cdr3_nt: TGTGCCAGCAGTGCCACAGGGGGCGGGGGCTACACCTTC
cdr3_aa: CASSATGGGGYTF

d_call: NA
clone_size: NA
j_call: TRBJ2-5
v_call: TRBV6-2/TRBV6-3
cdr3_nt: TGTGCCAGCAGTTACTCGAGTTTGTCCGTCGAGACCCAGTACTTC
cdr3_aa: CASSYSSLSVETQYF